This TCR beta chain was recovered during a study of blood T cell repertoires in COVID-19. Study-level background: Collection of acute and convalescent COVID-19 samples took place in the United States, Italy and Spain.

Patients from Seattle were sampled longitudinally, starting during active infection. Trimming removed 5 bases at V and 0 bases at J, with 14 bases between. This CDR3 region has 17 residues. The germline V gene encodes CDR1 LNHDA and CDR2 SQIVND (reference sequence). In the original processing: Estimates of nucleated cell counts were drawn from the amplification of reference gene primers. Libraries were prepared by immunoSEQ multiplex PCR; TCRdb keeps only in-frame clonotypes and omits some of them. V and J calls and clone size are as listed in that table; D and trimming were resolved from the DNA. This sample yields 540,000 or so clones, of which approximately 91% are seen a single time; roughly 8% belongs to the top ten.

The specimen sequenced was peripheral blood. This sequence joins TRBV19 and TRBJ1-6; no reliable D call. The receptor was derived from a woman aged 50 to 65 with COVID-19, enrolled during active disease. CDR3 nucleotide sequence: TGTGCCAGTAGTCAGGACTACCCTGGCTCCTATAATTCACCCCTCCACTTT. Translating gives CASSQDYPGSYNSPLHF. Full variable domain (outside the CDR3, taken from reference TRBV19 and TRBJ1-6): DGGITQSPKYLFRKEGQNVTLSCEQNLNHDAMYWYRQDPGQGLRLIYYSQIVNDFQKGDIAEGYSVSREKKESFPLTVTSAQKNPTAFYLCASSQDYPGSYNSPLHFGNGTRLTVT.